Below are 20 T cell receptor beta chains sequenced from a single sample in a study of blood T cells in healthy people across ages. Primed by a sample-barcoded 5' primer and a J-beta primer mix, a second PCR proceeded for 7 to 11 cycles. Via MiXCR, TCRdb re-called the 5' RACE reads, giving one row per CDR3 protein. The sample consists of roughly 2 million distinct CDR3 sequences, approximately 50% of them appearing once. The sequenced sample consisted of blood. The receptors derive from a woman between 35 and 50 years old in good health.

This sequence joins TRBV6-6 and TRBJ1-5, with 7 nucleotides matching TRBD1. Trimming took 7 bases from V and 6 from J; bases not matched to a gene: 9. CDR1 is MNHNY and CDR2 is SVGAGI in the germline V gene (reference sequence). This CDR3 has 14 amino acids. CDR3 DNA sequence: TGTGCCAGCACCCCGACAGGGCGGGCTCAGCCCCAGCATTTT. This gives the protein CASTPTGRAQPQHF.

V is TRBV20-1 and J is TRBJ1-2; D is uncertain. Germline loops: CDR1 DFQATT, CDR2 SNEGSKA (reference sequence). V was shortened by 1 base and J by 5 bases, with 5 bases between the two germline ends. This CDR3 spans 11 amino acids. CDR3 DNA: TGCAGTGCTAGAGTTGATTATGGCTACACCTTC. This encodes CSARVDYGYTF.

V gene TRBV3-1 combines with J gene TRBJ1-2, with TRBD1 matching 7 bases. J lost 4 bases, V lost 0 bases, and 14 bases had no gene match. Germline assignment: CDR1 LGHDT and CDR2 YNNKEL (reference sequence). The CDR3 extends over 18 amino acids. The CDR3 nucleotides read TGTGCCAGCAGCCAAGATCTCGGCAGGGACAGTGTTCGCTATGGCTACACCTTC. Amino acids: CASSQDLGRDSVRYGYTF.

The CDR3 sequence is CASSVLTPSGLGETQYF. The CDR3 DNA sequence: TGTGCCAGCAGTGTTCTGACTCCTAGCGGCCTCGGAGAGACCCAGTACTTC. The chain has TRBV2 and TRBJ2-5; 7 positions agree with TRBD2. The CDR3 sequence is 17 residues long. Germline CDR1 is SNHLY and CDR2 is FYNNEI. Trimming took 4 bases from V and 4 from J; bases not matched to a gene: 15.

The chain has TRBV5-6 and TRBJ2-1; D remains unclear. The CDR3 contains 16 residues. Between the trimmed V and J ends, which lost 0 bases and 0 bases, there was a span of 10 bases. Per the germline V gene, CDR1 is SGHDT and CDR2 is YYEEEE. CDR3 amino acids: CASSLGRLTSYNEQFF. The CDR3 DNA follows: TGTGCCAGCAGCTTGGGGCGGCTGACCTCCTACAATGAGCAGTTCTTC.

The gene calls are TRBV12-3 or TRBV12-4 and TRBJ2-5; possibly TRBD1 for D (5 bases). Deletions cut 3 bases from V and 3 bases from J, with 8 bases between. This CDR3 is built from 13 residues. The CDR3 sequence: CASSFSGKETQYF. The CDR3, as DNA: TGTGCCAGCAGTTTTTCAGGGAAAGAGACCCAGTACTTC.

This clonotype came up a few times. The rearrangement uses TRBV18 and TRBJ2-1; tentative D call: TRBD1 (7 bases). The germline V and J ends were trimmed by 8 bases and 7 bases, with 15 bases remaining between them. The CDR3 loop spans 13 amino acids. Germline values: CDR1 KGHSH, CDR2 LQKENI. In DNA form, the CDR3 reads TGTGCCAGCCTCCAGACAGGGAGGAATGAGCAGTTCTTC. Translating it yields CASLQTGRNEQFF. Together with reference TRBV18 and TRBJ2-1, the CDR3 gives the full variable domain: NAGVMQNPRHLVRRRGQEARLRCSPMKGHSHVYWYRQLPEEGLKFMVYLQKENIIDESGMPKERFSAEFPKEGPSILRIQQVVRGDSAAYFCASLQTGRNEQFFGPGTRLTVL.

The chain combines TRBV11-3 with TRBJ2-1; D call uncertain. Trimming pared 5 bases from V and 9 bases from J, leaving 14 bases between. The CDR3 runs to 13 residues. Germline V CDR1 and CDR2: SGHNT, YENEEA. In DNA form, the CDR3 reads TGTGCCAGCAGCCCTCGTGGGGTGCCTGAGCAGTTCTTC. Residues: CASSPRGVPEQFF.

The chain joins TRBV6-2 or TRBV6-3 to TRBJ1-5; D might be TRBD1 (5 bases). Germline loops: CDR1 MNHEY, CDR2 SVGEGT. CDR3 size: 16 residues. V lost 7 bases, J lost 1 base, and 17 bases lay in between. The CDR3 sequence is CASTTPGGWSNQPQHF. The CDR3 DNA sequence: TGTGCCAGCACCACACCGGGGGGTTGGAGCAATCAGCCCCAGCATTTT.

A few counts support this clonotype. The chain has TRBV12-3 or TRBV12-4 and TRBJ2-3; D may correspond to TRBD1 or TRBD2 (5 bases each). The CDR3 totals 16 residues. V lost 7 bases and J 4 bases, leaving 21 bases between the germline ends. The CDR3 is CASTPSPGIGADTQYF. The CDR3 region has the DNA TGTGCCAGCACACCGAGCCCGGGGATAGGGGCAGATACGCAGTATTTT.

The J gene is TRBJ2-4, the V gene TRBV11-1, with 7 bases identical to TRBD2. CDR3 length: 15 amino acids. V shed 5 bases and J 1 base; nucleotides not matched to a gene: 5. Looked up from germline, CDR1 is SGHAT and CDR2 is FQDESV (reference sequence). The DNA of the CDR3 is TGTGCCAGCAGCCTACCCGGGGGGGCCAAAAACATTCAGTACTTC. Residues: CASSLPGGAKNIQYF.

Comment on this clonotype: Possible read error: a much larger clone is one base away. The chain recombines TRBV29-1 with TRBJ2-5; no clear D gene. This CDR3 comprises 11 residues. Per the germline V gene, CDR1 is SQVTM and CDR2 is ANQGSEA. Trimming removed 7 bases from V and 5 bases from J, with 11 bases in between. CDR3 amino acids: CSGLVTETQYF. The CDR3 DNA reads as TGCAGCGGCCTTGTGACGGAGACCCAGTACTTC. Combining the CDR3 with reference TRBV29-1 and TRBJ2-5 gives the whole variable domain SAVISQKPSRDICQRGTSLTIQCQVDSQVTMMFWYRQQPGQSLTLIATANQGSEATYESGFVIDKFPISRPNLTFSTLTVSNMSPEDSSIYLCSGLVTETQYFGPGTRLLVL.

The chain employs TRBV9 and TRBJ2-4; 8 nucleotides match TRBD1. Per germline, CDR1 SGDLS and CDR2 YYNGEE. This CDR3 is built from 14 residues. V shed 0 bases, J shed 15 bases, and the junction held 11 bases outside the gene matches. This CDR3 reads CASSVGQGWYERYF. CDR3 sequence (DNA): TGTGCCAGCAGCGTAGGACAGGGGTGGTACGAGCGGTACTTC.

The rearrangement uses TRBV9 and TRBJ1-5; no clear D gene. Trimming left V 4 bases short and J 0 bases short, with 8 bases between. This CDR3 comprises 14 residues. Germline V lookup: CDR1 SGDLS, CDR2 YYNGEE. The CDR3 loop reads CASSTAGSNQPQHF. The DNA of the CDR3 is TGTGCCAGCAGCACCGCAGGTAGCAATCAGCCCCAGCATTTT.

The rearrangement uses TRBV27 and TRBJ2-3; D is perhaps TRBD1 (5 bases). The V end lost 2 bases, the J end lost 1 base, and 22 bases lay between the germline ends. Germline values: CDR1 MNHEY, CDR2 SMNVEV (reference sequence). This CDR3 comprises 19 residues. CDR3 bases: TGTGCCAGCAGTTTAGGGGCATTAAGGCGGATTAAGGGCACAGATACGCAGTATTTT. Protein product: CASSLGALRRIKGTDTQYF.

This sequence joins TRBV29-1 and TRBJ1-2; D not resolved. This CDR3 is 11 amino acids long. Germline CDR1 and CDR2: SQVTM and ANQGSEA. Trimming stripped 4 bases from V and 7 bases from J, with 10 bases between. In DNA form, the CDR3 reads TGCAGCGTTGCGGTTGTCGGTGGCTACACCTTC. Translated: CSVAVVGGYTF. Drawing the rest from reference TRBV29-1 and TRBJ1-2, the complete variable domain is SAVISQKPSRDICQRGTSLTIQCQVDSQVTMMFWYRQQPGQSLTLIATANQGSEATYESGFVIDKFPISRPNLTFSTLTVSNMSPEDSSIYLCSVAVVGGYTFGSGTRLTVV.

This rearrangement joins TRBV29-1 to TRBJ2-7; D remains unclear. CDR3 size: 11 residues. Trimming cost V 0 bases and J 3 bases, with 3 bases left between them. Germline CDR1 SQVTM, CDR2 ANQGSEA. The CDR3 here is CSVEEDYEQYF. The DNA of the CDR3 is TGCAGCGTTGAAGAGGACTACGAGCAGTACTTC.

The chain is built from TRBV4-3 and TRBJ2-3; D gene ambiguous. The germline gives CDR1 LGHNA, CDR2 YSLEER. CDR3 length: 16 amino acids. Trimming removed 4 bases from V and 0 bases from J, with 14 bases in between. In DNA form, the CDR3 reads TGCGCCAGCAGCCGAGATGCGGCATTTAGCACAGATACGCAGTATTTT. The encoded protein is CASSRDAAFSTDTQYF.

The J gene is TRBJ2-1, the V gene TRBV28; 7 positions match TRBD1. Losses at the gene ends were 5 bases for V and 6 bases for J; bases not matched to a gene: 4. Germline V CDR1 and CDR2: MDHEN, SYDVKM. The CDR3 is 13 amino acids. CDR3 residues: CASSNRGPNEQFF. The CDR3 coding sequence is TGTGCCAGCAGTAACAGGGGCCCCAATGAGCAGTTCTTC. The whole variable domain, filled in from reference TRBV28 and TRBJ2-1, reads DVKVTQSSRYLVKRTGEKVFLECVQDMDHENMFWYRQDPGLGLRLIYFSYDVKMKEKGDIPEGYSVSREKKERFSLILESASTNQTSMYLCASSNRGPNEQFFGPGTRLTVL.

The rearrangement joins TRBV7-2 to TRBJ2-5; 15 bases map to TRBD2. The CDR3 spans 17 residues. Germline CDR1 SGHTA, CDR2 FQGNSA. The J segment lost 5 bases and the V segment lost 5 bases, leaving 9 bases of the junction unmatched. The CDR3 coding sequence is TGTGCCAGCAGCCCACGGACTAGCGGGGGGGGTTTGGAGACCCAGTACTTC. Residues: CASSPRTSGGGLETQYF.